This section outlines one TCR beta chain sequence together with its context. Its antigen is currently not known. Base-call qualities are not available, and no considerably larger clone is one nucleotide away. The data belong to a study of blood T cell repertoires in COVID-19 (dated by TCRdb to 2019 to 2021). Background for the entire study: Collaborator samples came from the United States, Italy and Spain and covered acute and convalescent phases of COVID-19. The samples were drawn from the first 160 participants of the ongoing ImmuneRACE study and from 1,254 subjects provided by 6 global collaborators. Where HLA class I and class II types were available, the types were taken from metadata supplied by the sample provider, not from assay-based typing. Nearly every sample came with metadata listing a de-identified subject ID, COVID-19 status, age in years and sex. The material from the prospective study consisted of cDNA or gDNA derived from T cells, B-cell-depleted T cells, or PBMCs. The repertoires were made available in a free public database intended to serve as a resource for research on the immune response to SARS-CoV-2. The dataset comprised deeply sampled blood TCRbeta repertoires from subjects exposed to, actively infected with, or recovered from COVID-19. Study-wide conclusions, independent of this receptor: The amount of clinical and demographic metadata varied by source and participant and was provided uncurated.

The CDR3 runs 15 residues from the cysteine to the phenylalanine. Only the CDR3 DNA is retained, 45 bases long and in frame from the first base. Taken from the germline V gene, the CDR1 and CDR2 loops are MGHRA and YSYEKL. Cut back by 0 bases and 3 bases, the V and J ends lie 12 bases apart. One collaborating source in Seattle enrolled patients during active infection and followed them longitudinally through the course of disease. Whole blood was collected in K2EDTA tubes by collaborating institutions according to the institutions' own protocols. For TCRbeta analysis, collaborators shipped samples in one of three forms: frozen whole blood, isolated PBMCs, or DNA extracted from either of those sample types. TCRbeta CDR3 regions were amplified from genomic DNA using the immunoSEQ Assay, a bias-controlled multiplex PCR. As for how the authors treated the data: Within the assay, amplification of reference gene primers was used to estimate how many nucleated cells each sample contained. To quantify the absolute abundance of each unique TCRbeta CDR3 rearrangement, sequence reads were collapsed and filtered. For each sample, productive Simpson clonality was calculated by taking the square root of Simpson's diversity index across productive rearrangements. Sourced from immuneACCESS, this table was stored by TCRdb with only in-frame sequences that have V and J called. A share of the clones is absent; for the studies checked, an unresolved V gene accounts for under half, and the remainder has no known explanation. V, J and clone size were drawn from that table, and D and trimming were deduced from the DNA. Present in this sample are over 200,000 clones, about 87% of which were seen just once. The ten largest clonotypes hold less than 3.5% of the sample.

Source material: peripheral blood. The receptor's source is a man in his thirties or forties with COVID-19, enrolled during active disease. Rearrangement joined TRBV4-1 to TRBJ2-7, with TRBD1 tentatively as D gene (6 bases match). The DNA sequence is given as TGCGCCAGCAGCCAAGACCCGGGACACAACTACGAGCAGTACTTC. Its protein product is CASSQDPGHNYEQYF.